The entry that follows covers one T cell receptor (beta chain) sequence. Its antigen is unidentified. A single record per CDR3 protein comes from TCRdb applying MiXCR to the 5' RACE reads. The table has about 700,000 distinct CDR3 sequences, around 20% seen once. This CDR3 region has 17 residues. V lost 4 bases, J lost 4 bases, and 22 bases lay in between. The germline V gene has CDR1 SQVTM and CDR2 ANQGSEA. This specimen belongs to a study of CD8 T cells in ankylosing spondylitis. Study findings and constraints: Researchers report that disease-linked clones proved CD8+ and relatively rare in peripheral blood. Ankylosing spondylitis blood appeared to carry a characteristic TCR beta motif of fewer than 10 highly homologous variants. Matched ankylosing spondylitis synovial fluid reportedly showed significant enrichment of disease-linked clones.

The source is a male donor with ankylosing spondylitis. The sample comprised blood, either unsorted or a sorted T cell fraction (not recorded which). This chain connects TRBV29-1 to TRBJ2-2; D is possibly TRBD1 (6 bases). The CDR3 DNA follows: TGCAGCGTTGTGTTAGGGGACAAGGGGCGCGGCACCGGGGAGCTGTTTTTT. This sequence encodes CSVVLGDKGRGTGELFF.